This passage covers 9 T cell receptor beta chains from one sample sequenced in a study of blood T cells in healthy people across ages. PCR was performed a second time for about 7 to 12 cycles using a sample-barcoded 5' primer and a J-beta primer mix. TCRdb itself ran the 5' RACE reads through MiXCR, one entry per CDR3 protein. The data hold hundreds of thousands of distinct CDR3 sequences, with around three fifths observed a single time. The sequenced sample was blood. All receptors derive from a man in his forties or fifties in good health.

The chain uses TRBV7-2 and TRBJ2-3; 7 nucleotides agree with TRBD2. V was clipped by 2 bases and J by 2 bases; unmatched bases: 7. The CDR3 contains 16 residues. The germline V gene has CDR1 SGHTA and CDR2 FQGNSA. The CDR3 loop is CASSLSAGTNTDTQYF. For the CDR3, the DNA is TGTGCCAGCAGCTTATCCGCGGGGACTAACACAGATACGCAGTATTTT. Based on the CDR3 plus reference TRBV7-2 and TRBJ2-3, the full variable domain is GAGVSQSPSNKVTEKGKDVELRCDPISGHTALYWYRQSLGQGLEFLIYFQGNSAPDKSGLPSDRFSAERTGGSVSTLTIQRTQQEDSAVYLCASSLSAGTNTDTQYFGPGTRLTVL.

The CDR3 region has the DNA TGTGCCAGTAGTACGTGGACAGCCGATGGGGACCAGTACTTC. As protein: CASSTWTADGDQYF. This chain connects TRBV19 to TRBJ2-5, with TRBD1 as a possible D gene (6 bases). The CDR3 consists of 14 residues. Trimming removed 4 bases at V and 10 bases at J, with 19 bases between. Germline V gene data show CDR1 as LNHDA and CDR2 as SQIVND (reference sequence).

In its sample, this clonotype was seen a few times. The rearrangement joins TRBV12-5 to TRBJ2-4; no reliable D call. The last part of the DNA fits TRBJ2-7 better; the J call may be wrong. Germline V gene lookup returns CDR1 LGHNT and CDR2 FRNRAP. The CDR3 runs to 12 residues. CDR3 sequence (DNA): TGTGCTAGTGGTCAAAACGAGGACGAGCAGTACTTC. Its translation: CASGQNEDEQYF.

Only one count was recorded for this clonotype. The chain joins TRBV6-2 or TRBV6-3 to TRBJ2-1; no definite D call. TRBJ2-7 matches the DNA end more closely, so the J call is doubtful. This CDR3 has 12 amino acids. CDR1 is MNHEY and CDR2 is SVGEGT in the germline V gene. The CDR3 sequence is CASSYNYNEQYF. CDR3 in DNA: TGTGCCAGCAGTTACAATTACAATGAGCAGTACTTC.

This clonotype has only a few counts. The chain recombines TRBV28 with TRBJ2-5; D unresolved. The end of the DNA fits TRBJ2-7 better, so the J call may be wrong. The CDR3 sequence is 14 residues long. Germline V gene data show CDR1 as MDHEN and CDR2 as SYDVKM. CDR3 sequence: CASNLRVIPYEQYF. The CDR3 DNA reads TGTGCCAGCAACCTAAGGGTCATCCCCTACGAGCAGTACTTC.

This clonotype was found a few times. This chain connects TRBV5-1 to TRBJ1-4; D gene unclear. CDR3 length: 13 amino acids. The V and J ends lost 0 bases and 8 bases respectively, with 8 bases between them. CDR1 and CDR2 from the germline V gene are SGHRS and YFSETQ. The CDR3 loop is CASSLEVAEKLFF. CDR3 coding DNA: TGCGCCAGCAGCTTGGAGGTTGCCGAAAAACTGTTTTTT.

CDR3 nucleotides: TGTGCCAGCAGTTCGACCGGGACAGGCATCTATGGCTACACCTTC. Encoded protein: CASSSTGTGIYGYTF. The V call is TRBV27, the J call TRBJ1-2; 8 positions agree with TRBD1. V shed 4 bases, J shed 4 bases, and the junction held 8 bases outside the gene matches. CDR1 MNHEY and CDR2 SMNVEV come from the germline V gene (reference sequence). The CDR3 has 15 amino acids.

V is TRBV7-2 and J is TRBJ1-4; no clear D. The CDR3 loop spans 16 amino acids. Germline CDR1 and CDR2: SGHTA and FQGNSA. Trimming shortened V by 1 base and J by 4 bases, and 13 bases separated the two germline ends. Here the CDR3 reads CASSLGMGQVNEKLFF. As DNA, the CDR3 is TGTGCCAGCAGCTTAGGAATGGGTCAGGTTAATGAAAAACTGTTTTTT.

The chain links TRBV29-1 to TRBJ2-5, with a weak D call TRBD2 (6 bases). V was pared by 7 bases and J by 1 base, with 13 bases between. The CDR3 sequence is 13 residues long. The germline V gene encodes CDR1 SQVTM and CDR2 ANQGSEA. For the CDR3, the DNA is TGCAGCGCCCTCCGGGACTTCCAAGAGACCCAGTACTTC. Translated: CSALRDFQETQYF. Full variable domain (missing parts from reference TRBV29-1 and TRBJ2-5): SAVISQKPSRDICQRGTSLTIQCQVDSQVTMMFWYRQQPGQSLTLIATANQGSEATYESGFVIDKFPISRPNLTFSTLTVSNMSPEDSSIYLCSALRDFQETQYFGPGTRLLVL.